One and the same sample provided the 7 T cell receptor beta chains below, sequenced in a study of cytomegalovirus exposure and HLA in healthy donors (dated by TCRdb to the late 2010s). The protocol used for the library was the immunoSEQ multiplex PCR assay. The multiplex PCR relied on a mix of 60 forward primers for TCR Vbeta segments and 13 reverse primers for TCR Jbeta segments. This is the immuneACCESS table as TCRdb keeps it, with only in-frame sequences that have V and J called. A part of the clones is gone; compared with another copy, unresolved V genes explain less than half, and the rest is unexplained. This sample is represented by about 120,000 clones; over 65% of them were singletons. Of the sample, approximately 2.5% falls within the top ten clones. Sequencing was done on a sample of PBMCs. These receptors all come from a woman between 40 and 50 years old in good health and CMV-seropositive.

This clone has only a few counts. V is TRBV27 and J is TRBJ2-3; 7 bases match TRBD2. The V and J ends lost 0 bases and 2 bases, in that order; junction bases with no gene match: 2. The CDR3 spans 15 residues. In germline, CDR1 is MNHEY, CDR2 SMNVEV (reference sequence). This CDR3 reads CASSLSAGNTDTQYF. The DNA of the CDR3 is TGTGCCAGCAGTTTATCAGCGGGAAACACAGATACGCAGTATTTT.

This chain links TRBV9 with TRBJ1-2; D gene unclear. The CDR3 has 15 residues. Germline CDR1 and CDR2: SGDLS and YYNGEE. V gave up 0 bases and J gave up 4 bases, with 13 bases separating them. The CDR3 DNA follows: TGTGCCAGCAGCGTAGACGGAGCATATAGCTATGGCTACACCTTC. Residues: CASSVDGAYSYGYTF.

CDR3 DNA sequence: TGTGCCAGCAGCTTGGGGGGTAGGGGATTGCCGGGCGGCACCATATATTTT. It codes for CASSLGGRGLPGGTIYF. The chain is built from TRBV5-6 and TRBJ1-3; a possible D gene is TRBD1 (5 bases). With 0 bases removed from V and 9 bases from J, the gap between germline ends came to 22 bases. The CDR3 sequence is 17 residues long. CDR1 and CDR2 from the germline V gene are SGHDT and YYEEEE.

V usage is TRBV10-3 and J usage is TRBJ2-7; D might be TRBD2 (7 bases). The CDR3 covers 14 residues. Looked up from germline, CDR1 is ENHRY and CDR2 is SYGVKD. V shed 8 bases and J shed 2 bases, with 16 bases lying between them. The CDR3 here is CAILGGQATYEQYF. The CDR3 nucleotides are TGTGCCATCCTCGGGGGGCAGGCGACCTACGAGCAGTACTTC.

The chain has TRBV5-4 and TRBJ2-7; 10 positions agree with TRBD1. The length of the CDR3 is 17 residues. Germline V CDR1 and CDR2: SGHNT, YYREEE (reference sequence). Trimming took 4 bases from V and 2 from J; bases not matched to a gene: 12. The CDR3 reads CASSRDRGQGNAYEQYF. The CDR3 DNA reads as TGTGCCAGCAGCCGAGACAGGGGGCAGGGTAATGCCTACGAGCAGTACTTC.

The chain joins TRBV27 to TRBJ2-1; no clear D. This CDR3 is 13 amino acids long. Germline V gene lookup returns CDR1 MNHEY and CDR2 SMNVEV (reference sequence). V was clipped by 5 bases and J by 6 bases, with 11 bases between them. For the CDR3, the DNA is TGTGCCAGCAGTCACAGACATCTCAATGAGCAGTTCTTC. Translated: CASSHRHLNEQFF.

About this clone itself: Other DNA sequences in the sample encode the same CDR3. The chain is built from TRBV5-1 and TRBJ1-1; D is perhaps TRBD1 (5 bases). Germline loops: CDR1 SGHRS, CDR2 YFSETQ. CDR3 size: 13 residues. V lost 0 bases and J lost 4, with 7 bases in between. This chain's CDR3 is CASSLEGSTEAFF. CDR3 sequence (DNA): TGCGCCAGCAGCTTGGAGGGGTCCACTGAAGCTTTCTTT.